One and the same sample provided the 2 T cell receptor beta chains below, sequenced in a study of OX40 agonist ivuxolimab in advanced cancers. Profiling relied on immunoSEQ multiplex PCR, and the TCRdb table lists in-frame clones only, not all of them. The sample yields about 69,000 clones, 85% to 90% seen once. Sequencing was performed on CD4+ or CD8+ T cells sorted from blood, taken in a trial of the OX40 agonist ivuxolimab. Every receptor here comes from an adult with an advanced solid tumor such as melanoma, head and neck, liver or kidney cancer.

V is TRBV5-6 and J is TRBJ1-2, with D maybe TRBD1 (6 bases). Looked up from germline, CDR1 is SGHDT and CDR2 is YYEEEE. V was trimmed by 1 base and J by 7 bases, leaving 11 bases between them. The CDR3 loop spans 13 amino acids. CDR3 sequence reads: CASSLRAGVGYTF. DNA of the CDR3: TGTGCCAGCAGCTTGAGGGCAGGGGTTGGCTACACCTTC.

The CDR3 sequence: CASSVMQGASEAFF. The CDR3, as DNA: TGTGCCAGCAGTGTCATGCAGGGGGCTTCTGAAGCTTTCTTT. This rearrangement joins TRBV5-6 to TRBJ1-1; 8 bases agree with TRBD1. The length of the CDR3 is 14 residues. Germline values: CDR1 SGHDT, CDR2 YYEEEE. With 5 bases clipped from V and 6 bases from J, the junction kept 9 bases outside the gene matches.